The 3 T cell receptor beta chains below were found in one sample sequenced in a study of blood T cell repertoires in COVID-19 (dated by TCRdb to 2018 to 2021). The library came from the immunoSEQ multiplex PCR assay. Here the immuneACCESS table is served through TCRdb, limited to in-frame sequences with V and J called. Missing clones are a known gap in these copies; in checked studies unresolved V genes cover under half, and the rest lacks a known reason. The sample data list about 24,000 clones, and about four fifths of these were observed just once. The ten largest clones represent approximately 6.1% of the sample. The specimen was peripheral blood. All receptors come from a man aged 70 or older with acute or convalescent COVID-19.

The chain employs TRBV5-1 and TRBJ2-1, with D uncertain. CDR3 size: 15 residues. CDR1 and CDR2 from the germline V gene are SGHRS and YFSETQ. With 2 bases removed from V and 0 bases from J, the gap between germline ends came to 9 bases. CDR3 sequence (DNA): TGCGCCAGCAGCTTACAACACCTCTCCTACAATGAGCAGTTCTTC. It codes for CASSLQHLSYNEQFF.

The chain carries TRBV2 and TRBJ2-5; a weak D match, TRBD2 (5 bases). Germline CDR1 and CDR2: SNHLY and FYNNEI. This CDR3 has 13 amino acids. V dropped 2 bases and J dropped 5 bases, with 9 bases sitting between them. The CDR3 coding sequence is TGTGCCAGCAGTGAATACGGGGTTGAGACCCAGTACTTC. Translated, it gives CASSEYGVETQYF.

This clone has only one observation. The chain uses TRBV19 and TRBJ1-5; possible D gene TRBD1, 5 bases. Germline assignment: CDR1 LNHDA and CDR2 SQIVND (reference sequence). The CDR3 is 14 residues long. The V and J ends lost 5 bases and 7 bases respectively, with 15 bases between them. CDR3 sequence reads: CASSPSTVGQPQHF. In nucleotides, the CDR3 is TGTGCCAGTAGTCCCTCGACAGTTGGGCAGCCCCAGCATTTT.